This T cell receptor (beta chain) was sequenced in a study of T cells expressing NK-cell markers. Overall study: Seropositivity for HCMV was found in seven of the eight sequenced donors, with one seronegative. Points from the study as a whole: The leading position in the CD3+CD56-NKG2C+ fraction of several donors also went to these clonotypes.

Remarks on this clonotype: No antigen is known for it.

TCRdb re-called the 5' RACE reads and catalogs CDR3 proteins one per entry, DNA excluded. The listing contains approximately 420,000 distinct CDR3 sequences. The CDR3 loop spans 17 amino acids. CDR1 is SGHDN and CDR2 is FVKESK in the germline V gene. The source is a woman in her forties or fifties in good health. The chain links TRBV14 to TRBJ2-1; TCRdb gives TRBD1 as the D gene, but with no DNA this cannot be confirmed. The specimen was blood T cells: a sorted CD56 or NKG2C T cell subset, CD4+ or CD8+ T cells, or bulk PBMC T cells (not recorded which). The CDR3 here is CASSQDSGRGTYNEQFF.